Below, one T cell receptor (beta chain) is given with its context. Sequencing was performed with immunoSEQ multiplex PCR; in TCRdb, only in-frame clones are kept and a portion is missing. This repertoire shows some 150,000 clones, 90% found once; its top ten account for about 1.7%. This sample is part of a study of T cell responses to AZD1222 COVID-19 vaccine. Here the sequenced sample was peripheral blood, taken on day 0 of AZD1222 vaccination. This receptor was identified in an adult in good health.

The CDR3 region is CASSRKPGVNTEAFF. Written as DNA, the CDR3 is TGTGCCAGCAGCCGAAAACCAGGGGTGAACACTGAAGCTTTCTTT. The chain combines TRBV4-2 with TRBJ1-1; D is perhaps TRBD1 (6 bases). Germline CDR1 and CDR2: LGHNA and YNFKEQ. The CDR3 runs 15 residues. V lost 4 bases to trimming and J lost 0 bases, with 12 bases between them.